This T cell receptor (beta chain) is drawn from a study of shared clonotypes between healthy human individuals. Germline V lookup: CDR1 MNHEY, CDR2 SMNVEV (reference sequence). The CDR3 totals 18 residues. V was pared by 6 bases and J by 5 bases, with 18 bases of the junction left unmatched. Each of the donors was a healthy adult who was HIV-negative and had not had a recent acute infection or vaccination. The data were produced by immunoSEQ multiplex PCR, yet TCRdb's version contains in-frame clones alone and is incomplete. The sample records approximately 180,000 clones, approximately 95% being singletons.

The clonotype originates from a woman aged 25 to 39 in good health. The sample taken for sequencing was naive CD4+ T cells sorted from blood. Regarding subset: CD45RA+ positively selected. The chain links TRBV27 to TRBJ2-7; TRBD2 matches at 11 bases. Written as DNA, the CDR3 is TGTGCCAGCAGGACCCCGGTCACTAGCGGGAGAACGATCCACGAGCAGTACTTC. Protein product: CASRTPVTSGRTIHEQYF.